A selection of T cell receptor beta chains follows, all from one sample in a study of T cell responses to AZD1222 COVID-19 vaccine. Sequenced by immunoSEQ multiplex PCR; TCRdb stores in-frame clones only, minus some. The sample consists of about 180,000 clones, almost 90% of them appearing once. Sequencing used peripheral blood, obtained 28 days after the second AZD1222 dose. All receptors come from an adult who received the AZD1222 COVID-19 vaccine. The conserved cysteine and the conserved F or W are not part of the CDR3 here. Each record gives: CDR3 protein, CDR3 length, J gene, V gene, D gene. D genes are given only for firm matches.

CDR3 protein: ASSLGHLSTDTQY; CDR3 length: 13; J gene: TRBJ2-3; V gene: TRBV11-3; D gene: -
CDR3 protein: ASSYTGPYEQY; CDR3 length: 11; J gene: TRBJ2-7; V gene: TRBV6-2/TRBV6-3; D gene: -
CDR3 protein: ASSQDHTNTGELF; CDR3 length: 13; J gene: TRBJ2-2; V gene: TRBV3-1/TRBV3-2; D gene: -
CDR3 protein: ASSHPPHRVLIDSGANVLT; CDR3 length: 19; J gene: TRBJ2-6; V gene: TRBV23-1; D gene: -
CDR3 protein: ASSDTGAGGQETQY; CDR3 length: 14; J gene: TRBJ2-5; V gene: TRBV2; D gene: TRBD2
CDR3 protein: ASTVDRDTEAF; CDR3 length: 11; J gene: TRBJ1-1; V gene: TRBV12-3/TRBV12-4; D gene: TRBD1
CDR3 protein: ASSETGAYGYT; CDR3 length: 11; J gene: TRBJ1-2; V gene: TRBV9; D gene: TRBD1
CDR3 protein: ASSPIRGQNTEAF; CDR3 length: 13; J gene: TRBJ1-1; V gene: TRBV18; D gene: TRBD1
CDR3 protein: ASSPHVQGWEQY; CDR3 length: 12; J gene: TRBJ2-7; V gene: TRBV7-9; D gene: -
CDR3 protein: ASSFMVAGNYGYT; CDR3 length: 13; J gene: TRBJ1-2; V gene: TRBV5-8; D gene: -
CDR3 protein: AVKGTPSYNEQF; CDR3 length: 12; J gene: TRBJ2-1; V gene: TRBV10-3; D gene: -
CDR3 protein: ASSLTLSSYNEQF; CDR3 length: 13; J gene: TRBJ2-1; V gene: TRBV5-1; D gene: -
CDR3 protein: ASSLDYSPPV; CDR3 length: 10; J gene: TRBJ2-1; V gene: TRBV5-1; D gene: -
CDR3 protein: SVSTGGNTEAF; CDR3 length: 11; J gene: TRBJ1-1; V gene: TRBV29-1; D gene: TRBD1
CDR3 protein: ATSARQGARLY; CDR3 length: 11; J gene: TRBJ1-5; V gene: TRBV24-1; D gene: TRBD1
CDR3 protein: ASSVGSRDVGGTDTQY; CDR3 length: 16; J gene: TRBJ2-3; V gene: TRBV9; D gene: -
CDR3 protein: ASSLAEGLAYEQY; CDR3 length: 13; J gene: TRBJ2-7; V gene: TRBV7-8; D gene: TRBD2
CDR3 protein: ASSPGLAGGVDSTDTQY; CDR3 length: 17; J gene: TRBJ2-3; V gene: TRBV5-1; D gene: TRBD2
CDR3 protein: ASSQDSGNSGNTIY; CDR3 length: 14; J gene: TRBJ1-3; V gene: TRBV4-1; D gene: -
CDR3 protein: ASSFAGAETGELF; CDR3 length: 13; J gene: TRBJ2-2; V gene: TRBV19; D gene: -
CDR3 protein: ASRSQMAEQY; CDR3 length: 10; J gene: TRBJ2-7; V gene: TRBV5-1; D gene: -
CDR3 protein: ASSQKLNTEAF; CDR3 length: 11; J gene: TRBJ1-1; V gene: TRBV3-1/TRBV3-2; D gene: -
CDR3 protein: SVVAGGRTGELF; CDR3 length: 12; J gene: TRBJ2-2; V gene: TRBV29-1; D gene: TRBD2
CDR3 protein: ATSRDIRLNTEAF; CDR3 length: 13; J gene: TRBJ1-1; V gene: TRBV15; D gene: -
CDR3 protein: ATRGTSNTEAF; CDR3 length: 11; J gene: TRBJ1-1; V gene: TRBV10-3; D gene: -
CDR3 protein: ASSLARGLTGELF; CDR3 length: 13; J gene: TRBJ2-2; V gene: TRBV7-2; D gene: TRBD1
CDR3 protein: ASSGGRSASYNSPLH; CDR3 length: 15; J gene: TRBJ1-6; V gene: TRBV5-4; D gene: -
CDR3 protein: ASVAGYGYT; CDR3 length: 9; J gene: TRBJ1-2; V gene: TRBV19; D gene: -
CDR3 protein: ASSPPGAPSNYGYT; CDR3 length: 14; J gene: TRBJ1-2; V gene: TRBV4-3; D gene: -
CDR3 protein: ASSQDVNQPQH; CDR3 length: 11; J gene: TRBJ1-5; V gene: TRBV3-1/TRBV3-2; D gene: -
CDR3 protein: ASSSLGSLTEKLF; CDR3 length: 13; J gene: TRBJ1-4; V gene: TRBV5-8; D gene: -
CDR3 protein: ASSVGAGSYNEQF; CDR3 length: 13; J gene: TRBJ2-1; V gene: TRBV9; D gene: -
CDR3 protein: AISELRGGLEQF; CDR3 length: 12; J gene: TRBJ2-1; V gene: TRBV10-3; D gene: TRBD1
CDR3 protein: ASSGGWRGEQY; CDR3 length: 11; J gene: TRBJ2-7; V gene: TRBV6-5; D gene: -
CDR3 protein: ASRDRDYRPPQPQH; CDR3 length: 14; J gene: TRBJ1-5; V gene: TRBV19; D gene: TRBD1
CDR3 protein: ASSIEDRGETQY; CDR3 length: 12; J gene: TRBJ2-5; V gene: TRBV19; D gene: TRBD1
CDR3 protein: ASSLNSNTGELF; CDR3 length: 12; J gene: TRBJ2-2; V gene: TRBV7-9; D gene: -
CDR3 protein: ASSLSGVYGYT; CDR3 length: 11; J gene: TRBJ1-2; V gene: TRBV28; D gene: -
CDR3 protein: ASSFSTATEAF; CDR3 length: 11; J gene: TRBJ1-1; V gene: TRBV28; D gene: -
CDR3 protein: ASSQDISTNYGYT; CDR3 length: 13; J gene: TRBJ1-2; V gene: TRBV3-1/TRBV3-2; D gene: -
CDR3 protein: SVEGDRGTSGNTIY; CDR3 length: 14; J gene: TRBJ1-3; V gene: TRBV29-1; D gene: TRBD1
CDR3 protein: ASRQRNTGDFDEQF; CDR3 length: 14; J gene: TRBJ2-1; V gene: TRBV4-1; D gene: -
CDR3 protein: ASGTSDPYNEQF; CDR3 length: 12; J gene: TRBJ2-1; V gene: TRBV5-4; D gene: -
CDR3 protein: ASSWDPGSVAYYGYT; CDR3 length: 15; J gene: TRBJ1-2; V gene: TRBV5-1; D gene: -
CDR3 protein: ASSYSAGGRDQPQH; CDR3 length: 14; J gene: TRBJ1-5; V gene: TRBV6-2/TRBV6-3; D gene: TRBD1
CDR3 protein: ASSAGTYNEQF; CDR3 length: 11; J gene: TRBJ2-1; V gene: TRBV5-1; D gene: -
CDR3 protein: ASSASSGGIEETQY; CDR3 length: 14; J gene: TRBJ2-5; V gene: TRBV6-1; D gene: TRBD2
CDR3 protein: ASSVADRRGGYT; CDR3 length: 12; J gene: TRBJ1-2; V gene: TRBV9; D gene: TRBD1
CDR3 protein: AITGVSFYGYT; CDR3 length: 11; J gene: TRBJ1-2; V gene: TRBV10-3; D gene: -
CDR3 protein: ASSQSSGGAYTGELF; CDR3 length: 15; J gene: TRBJ2-2; V gene: TRBV4-1; D gene: TRBD2